Below are 14 T cell receptor beta chains sequenced from a single sample in a study of identifying expanded T cells in peripheral blood (dated by TCRdb to the late 2010s). The receptor library was made with the immunoSEQ multiplex PCR assay. Not all clones reach the TCRdb copy of this immuneACCESS table, which keeps in-frame sequences only. Checked studies attribute under half of the gap to unresolved V genes and leave the rest unexplained. Present in this sample are under 120,000 clones, 80% to 90% of which were seen just once. About 16% of the sample rests with the top ten. Specimen: blood. Receptors originate from a person aged 18 to 75 in good health.

The gene calls are TRBV5-5 and TRBJ2-5; D ambiguous. Germline lookup yields CDR1 SGHKS and CDR2 YYEKEE (reference sequence). Trimming cost V 2 bases and J 1 base, with 6 bases left between them. There are 13 residues in the CDR3. In DNA form, the CDR3 reads TGTGCCAGCAGCTTACAGAGCCAAGAGACCCAGTACTTC. This codes for CASSLQSQETQYF.

This chain links TRBV18 with TRBJ2-3, with 10 bases aligning to TRBD2. V lost 2 bases and J lost 1; bases outside the gene matches: 6. The CDR3 runs to 17 residues. Germline values: CDR1 KGHSH, CDR2 LQKENI. The CDR3 DNA sequence: TGTGCCAGCTCACCAACGGCTAGCGGGGGAGGCACAGATACGCAGTATTTT. This gives the protein CASSPTASGGGTDTQYF.

This clone was seen once. The chain has TRBV7-7 and TRBJ2-7; the D gene is possibly TRBD2 (6 bases). Germline CDR1 is SSHAT and CDR2 is FNYEAQ (reference sequence). The V and J ends lost 3 bases and 6 bases respectively, with 12 bases between them. CDR3 length: 13 residues. The CDR3 DNA follows: TGTGCCAGCAGCTTGGGGACTCGGGGCGAGCAGTACTTC. This sequence encodes CASSLGTRGEQYF.

The chain combines TRBV4-1 with TRBJ2-3; a possible D gene is TRBD2 (7 bases). V was trimmed by 1 base and J by 0 bases, leaving 11 bases between them. The germline gives CDR1 MGHRA, CDR2 YSYEKL. The CDR3 consists of 16 residues. In DNA form, the CDR3 reads TGCGCCAGCAGCCAAGGATGGGGGGGCAGCACAGATACGCAGTATTTT. Translating it yields CASSQGWGGSTDTQYF.

V usage is TRBV7-2 and J usage is TRBJ1-3; D gene uncertain. The V end lost 5 bases, the J end lost 3 bases, and 17 bases lay between the germline ends. Germline V lookup: CDR1 SGHTA, CDR2 FQGNSA. The CDR3 totals 16 residues. The CDR3 protein is CASSPQGGINGNTIYF. DNA for the CDR3: TGTGCCAGCAGCCCCCAAGGAGGGATTAATGGAAACACCATATATTTT.

V gene TRBV4-3 combines with J gene TRBJ2-4; D might be TRBD1 (6 bases). CDR3 length: 17 residues. Between the trimmed V and J ends, which lost 0 bases and 2 bases, there was a span of 14 bases. Germline CDR1 and CDR2: LGHNA and YSLEER. CDR3 nucleotides: TGCGCCAGCAGCCAAGAGGCCGCAGGGGAAACCAAAAACATTCAGTACTTC. It is translated as CASSQEAAGETKNIQYF.

The rearrangement joins TRBV6-5 to TRBJ2-7, with 7 bases identical to TRBD1. Trimming at V came to 7 bases and at J to 3 bases, leaving 6 bases not matched to a gene. The CDR3 length is 13 residues. Germline V lookup: CDR1 MNHEY, CDR2 SVGAGI. The CDR3: CASNSGTDYEQYF. The CDR3 coding sequence is TGTGCCAGCAATTCCGGGACAGACTACGAGCAGTACTTC.

The V call is TRBV19, the J call TRBJ2-1; D is uncertain. Germline CDR1 and CDR2: LNHDA and SQIVND (reference sequence). Trimming stripped 0 bases from V and 4 bases from J, with 10 bases between. The CDR3 runs 15 residues. CDR3 in amino acids: CASSIEGLVYNEQFF. CDR3 in DNA: TGTGCCAGTAGTATAGAAGGTTTAGTTTACAATGAGCAGTTCTTC.

This clone turned up a few times. The rearrangement joins TRBV6-5 to TRBJ1-2; the D is unclear. The ends were cut back, 1 base at V and 0 bases at J, with 9 bases in the middle. Germline V gives CDR1 MNHEY, CDR2 SVGAGI. The CDR3 spans 15 residues. The CDR3: CASSYWPIANYGYTF. The CDR3 DNA sequence: TGTGCCAGCAGTTACTGGCCCATAGCTAACTATGGCTACACCTTC.

The V and J genes are TRBV7-9 and TRBJ2-2; 8 bases are a match to TRBD1. This CDR3 region has 16 residues. Germline V gene sequence: CDR1 SEHNR, CDR2 FQNEAQ (reference sequence). V lost 4 bases, J lost 3 bases, and 7 bases stayed unmatched. The chain's CDR3 is CASSSDRGTYTGELFF. As DNA, the CDR3 is TGTGCCAGCAGCTCAGACAGGGGCACGTACACCGGGGAGCTGTTTTTT.

The chain recombines TRBV7-2 with TRBJ1-3; D gene unclear. V gave up 5 bases and J gave up 7 bases, with 12 bases separating them. Looked up from germline, CDR1 is SGHTA and CDR2 is FQGNSA. The CDR3 loop spans 13 amino acids. The CDR3 region is CASSQNPGNTIYF. The DNA of the CDR3 is TGTGCCAGCAGCCAAAATCCCGGGAACACCATATATTTT.

This sequence joins TRBV7-2 and TRBJ2-7, with TRBD1 identical over 10 bases. The CDR3 is 18 amino acids. Germline CDR1 SGHTA, CDR2 FQGNSA. The trim removed 5 bases at V and 1 base at J, leaving 14 bases unmatched. The CDR3 loop reads CASSAPGGPGQGSYEQYF. The CDR3 coding sequence is TGTGCCAGCAGCGCCCCGGGCGGACCGGGACAGGGGTCCTACGAGCAGTACTTC.

V and J are TRBV5-6 and TRBJ2-7, with TRBD1 matching over 8 bases. CDR1 SGHDT and CDR2 YYEEEE come from the germline V gene. V shed 1 base, J shed 4 bases, and the junction held 10 bases outside the gene matches. This CDR3 has 16 amino acids. The CDR3 DNA reads TGTGCCAGCAGCTTGAGGGGCTCAGGGGGCTGGTACGAGCAGTACTTC. It codes for CASSLRGSGGWYEQYF.

The chain links TRBV14 to TRBJ1-3, with D uncertain. The CDR3 is 15 residues long. The ends were cut back, 4 bases at V and 0 bases at J, with 10 bases in the middle. Germline CDR1 reads SGHDN; CDR2 reads FVKESK. This CDR3 reads CASSPVHFSGNTIYF. DNA for the CDR3: TGTGCCAGCAGCCCCGTACACTTCTCTGGAAACACCATATATTTT.